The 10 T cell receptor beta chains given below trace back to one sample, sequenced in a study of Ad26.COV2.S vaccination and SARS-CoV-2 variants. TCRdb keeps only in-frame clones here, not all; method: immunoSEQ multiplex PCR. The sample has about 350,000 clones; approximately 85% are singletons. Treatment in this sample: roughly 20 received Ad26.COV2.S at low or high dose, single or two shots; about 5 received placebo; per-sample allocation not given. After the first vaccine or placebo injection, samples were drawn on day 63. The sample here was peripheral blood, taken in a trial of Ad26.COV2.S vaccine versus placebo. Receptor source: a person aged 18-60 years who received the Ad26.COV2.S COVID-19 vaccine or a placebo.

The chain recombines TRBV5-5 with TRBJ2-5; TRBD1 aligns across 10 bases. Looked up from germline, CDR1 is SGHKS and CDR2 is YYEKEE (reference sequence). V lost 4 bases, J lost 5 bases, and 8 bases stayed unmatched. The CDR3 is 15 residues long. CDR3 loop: CASSPGQGGRETQYF. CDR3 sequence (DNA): TGTGCCAGCAGCCCCGGACAGGGGGGGAGGGAGACCCAGTACTTC.

The CDR3 bases are TGTGCCAGCAGCCAGCTGACGGGGAAGAAATATGGCTACACCTTC. Amino acid sequence: CASSQLTGKKYGYTF. The rearrangement joins TRBV3-1 (or the pseudogene TRBV3-2) to TRBJ1-2; D call uncertain. This CDR3 is 15 amino acids long. The germline V gene has CDR1 LGHDT and CDR2 YNNKEL (reference sequence). Trimming stripped 3 bases from V and 5 bases from J, with 16 bases between.

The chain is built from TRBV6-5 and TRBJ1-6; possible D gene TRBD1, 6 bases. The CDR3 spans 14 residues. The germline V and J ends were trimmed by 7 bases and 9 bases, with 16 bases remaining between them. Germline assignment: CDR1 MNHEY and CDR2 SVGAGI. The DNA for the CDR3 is TGTGCCAGCATAAGTAGGGGGGATGCTTCACCCCTCCACTTT. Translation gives CASISRGDASPLHF.

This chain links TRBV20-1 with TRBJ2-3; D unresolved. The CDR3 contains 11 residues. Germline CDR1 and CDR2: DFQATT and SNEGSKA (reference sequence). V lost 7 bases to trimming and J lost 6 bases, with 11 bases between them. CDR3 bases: TGCAGTGTCAGATCCTCCGATACGCAGTATTTT. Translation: CSVRSSDTQYF.

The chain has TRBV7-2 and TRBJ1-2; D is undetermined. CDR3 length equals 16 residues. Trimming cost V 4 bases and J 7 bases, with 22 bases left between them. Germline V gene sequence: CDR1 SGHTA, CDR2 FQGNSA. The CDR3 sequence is CASSSLALGTSGGYTF. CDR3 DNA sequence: TGTGCCAGCAGCTCCCTAGCTCTGGGAACATCGGGTGGCTACACCTTC.

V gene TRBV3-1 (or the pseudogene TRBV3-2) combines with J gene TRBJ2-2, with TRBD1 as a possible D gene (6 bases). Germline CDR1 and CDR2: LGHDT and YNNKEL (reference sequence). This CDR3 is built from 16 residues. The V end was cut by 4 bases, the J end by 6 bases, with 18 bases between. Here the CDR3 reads CASSRQRGLTPGELFF. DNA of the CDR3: TGTGCCAGCAGCCGGCAGAGGGGGTTGACCCCCGGGGAGCTGTTTTTT.

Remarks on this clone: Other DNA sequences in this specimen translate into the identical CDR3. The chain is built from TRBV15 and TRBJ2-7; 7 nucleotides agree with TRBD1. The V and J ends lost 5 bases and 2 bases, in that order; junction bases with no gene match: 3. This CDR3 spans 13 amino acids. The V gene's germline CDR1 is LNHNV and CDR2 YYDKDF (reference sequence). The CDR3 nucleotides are TGTGCCACCAGCCGGGACAGCCCCTACGAGCAGTACTTC. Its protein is CATSRDSPYEQYF.

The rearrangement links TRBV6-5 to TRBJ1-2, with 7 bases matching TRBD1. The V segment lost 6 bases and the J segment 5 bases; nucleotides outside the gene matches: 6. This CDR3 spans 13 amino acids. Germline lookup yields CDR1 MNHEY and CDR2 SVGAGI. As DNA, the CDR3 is TGTGCCAGCAGACACGACAGGGATTATGGCTACACCTTC. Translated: CASRHDRDYGYTF.

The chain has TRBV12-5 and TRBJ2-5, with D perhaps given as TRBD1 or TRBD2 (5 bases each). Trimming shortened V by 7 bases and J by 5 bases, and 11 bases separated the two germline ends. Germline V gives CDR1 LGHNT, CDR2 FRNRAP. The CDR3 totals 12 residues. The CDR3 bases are TGTGCTAGTGCGAGGGGTGTGGAGACCCAGTACTTC. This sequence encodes CASARGVETQYF.

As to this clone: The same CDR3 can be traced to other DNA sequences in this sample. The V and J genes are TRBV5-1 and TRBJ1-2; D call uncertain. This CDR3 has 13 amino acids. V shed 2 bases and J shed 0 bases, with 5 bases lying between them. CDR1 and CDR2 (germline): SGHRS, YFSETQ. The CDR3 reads CASSFGSNYGYTF. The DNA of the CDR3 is TGCGCCAGCAGCTTCGGGTCTAACTATGGCTACACCTTC.